This is a list of T cell receptor beta chains from one sample in a study of T cell clonotyping in hematopoietic cell transplantation. Sequencing used immunoSEQ multiplex PCR; TCRdb keeps in-frame clones, though not all of them. This table holds around 15,000 clones, about 85% found once. Sequenced material: PBMCs, taken 100 days after allogeneic stem cell transplant. The receptors here all came from a male patient aged 60 to 75 who had an allogeneic stem cell transplant from a related donor, so the T cells may come from the graft donor. Some clones in this sample may be carry-over from other donors' samples. CDR3s include the opening cysteine and the closing phenylalanine or tryptophan. The order of the fields is J gene, clone size, V gene, D gene, CDR3 DNA, CDR3 protein. A D gene is named only where the DNA matches it firmly. For some rows the clone size is stated as once, few or many, or as a class when expanded; others skip it.

TRBJ2-7,NA,TRBV27,NA,TGTGCCAGCAGTTTAGGCTTCCGGGTAGCCTCCTACGAGCAGTACTTC,CASSLGFRVASYEQYF
TRBJ1-3,NA,TRBV4-3,NA,TGCGCCAGCAGCCAAGAGGGCCACTCTGGAAACACCATATATTTT,CASSQEGHSGNTIYF
TRBJ1-1,NA,TRBV7-8,NA,TGTGCCAGCAGCTTAGTACAGGGGAACACTGAAGCTTTCTTT,CASSLVQGNTEAFF
TRBJ2-4,NA,TRBV7-2,TRBD1,TGTGCCAGCAGCGAAAGGACAGGGAGAGACATTCAGTACTTC,CASSERTGRDIQYF
TRBJ1-5,NA,TRBV6-5,TRBD1,TGTGCCAGCAGAGGGACAGAGAGCAATCAGCCCCAGCATTTT,CASRGTESNQPQHF
TRBJ2-5,NA,TRBV5-6,NA,TGTGCCAGCAGCTGGGGACGAGGAGAGACCCAGTACTTC,CASSWGRGETQYF
TRBJ1-1,NA,TRBV19,NA,TGTGCCAGTAGAACCTCCTCCGGCGGTTTGAACACTGAAGCTTTCTTT,CASRTSSGGLNTEAFF
TRBJ1-1,once,TRBV19,TRBD1,TGTGCCAGTAGAAGGGACAGGGGGTACACTGAAGCTTTCTTT,CASRRDRGYTEAFF
TRBJ2-7,NA,TRBV10-3,NA,TGTGCCATCAGTGTTTCAGGGCCCGCCTACGAGCAGTACTTC,CAISVSGPAYEQYF
TRBJ2-7,NA,TRBV27,TRBD1,TGTGCCAGCAGTTTGACTGGGGGACAGGGCTACGAGCAGTACTTC,CASSLTGGQGYEQYF
TRBJ2-3,once,TRBV28,TRBD1,TGTGCCAGCAGTTTGCCGGGACAGGGGTCGAATACGCAGTATTTT,CASSLPGQGSNTQYF
TRBJ2-5,NA,TRBV19,NA,TGTGCCTCCGGGGACGGAGCCGGACAAGAGACCCAGTACTTC,CASGDGAGQETQYF
TRBJ1-5,NA,TRBV27,NA,TGTGCCAGCAGGTACAGGGACCAGCCCCAGCATTTT,CASRYRDQPQHF
TRBJ2-7,NA,TRBV30,NA,TGTGCCTGGAGGGGCTATGCACTCAGCAACTACGAGCAGTACTTC,CAWRGYALSNYEQYF
TRBJ1-5,NA,TRBV27,TRBD1,TGTGCCAGCAGAGGACAGGGGGCTTGGAATCAGCCCCAGCATTTT,CASRGQGAWNQPQHF
TRBJ2-7,NA,TRBV6-5,NA,TGTGCCAGCCACTCCTCTCTCGGGGGCGGAGAGCAGTACTTC,CASHSSLGGGEQYF
TRBJ1-5,NA,TRBV4-2,NA,TGTGCCAGCAGAGAGTCCGGGGCTGGCCCTCAGCCCCAGCATTTT,CASRESGAGPQPQHF
TRBJ2-7,NA,TRBV5-8,NA,TGTGCCAGCAGCCCGAGGCTAGTCAGGAACTACGAGCAGTACTTC,CASSPRLVRNYEQYF
TRBJ1-4,NA,TRBV28,NA,TGTGCCAGCAGTTTATTGGATGAGGCTGGAAAACTGTTTTTT,CASSLLDEAGKLFF
TRBJ2-7,NA,TRBV5-1,NA,TGCGCCAGCAGCCAGGGGGGGATTTCCTACGAGCAGTACTTC,CASSQGGISYEQYF
TRBJ2-5,NA,TRBV19,TRBD1,TGTGCCAGTAGCGAAGGAACCGGACAGGGGTCTCGGGAGACCCAGTACTTC,CASSEGTGQGSRETQYF
TRBJ1-2,NA,TRBV5-1,NA,TGCGCCAGCAGCTTGGGGGGAAGCGGCGGCTACACCTTC,CASSLGGSGGYTF
TRBJ2-2,NA,TRBV15,TRBD2,TGTGCCACCAGCAGAGAAAGGACTAGCGGGGTGAATCGAAGGACCGGGGAGCTGTTTTTT,CATSRERTSGVNRRTGELFF
TRBJ2-3,once,TRBV7-2,TRBD1,TGTGCCAGCAGCCCATCGACAGGGGAAGGGACAGATACGCAGTATTTT,CASSPSTGEGTDTQYF
TRBJ1-1,NA,TRBV5-1,NA,TGCGCCAGCAGCCTCACAGGGAGGACTGAAGCTTTCTTT,CASSLTGRTEAFF
TRBJ1-5,NA,TRBV6-1,NA,TGTGCCAGCAGTGAAGCGGGGGATAGCAATCAGCCCCAGCATTTT,CASSEAGDSNQPQHF
TRBJ2-1,NA,TRBV7-2,TRBD1,TGTGCCAGCAGCTCCCCGGACAGGGGACATGAGCAGTTCTTC,CASSSPDRGHEQFF
TRBJ1-5,NA,TRBV27,NA,TGTGCCAGCAGTTTAAGTGGCAATCAGCCCCAGCATTTT,CASSLSGNQPQHF
TRBJ1-2,NA,TRBV28,NA,TGTGCCAGCAGTTTCCCAGAGTCCTCCTATGGCTACACCTTC,CASSFPESSYGYTF
TRBJ2-1,NA,TRBV7-2,TRBD1,TGTGCCAGCAGCCTACGACAGGGGGCTGATGAGCAGTTCTTC,CASSLRQGADEQFF
TRBJ2-7,NA,TRBV7-8,NA,TGTGCCAGCAGTGAGGGTATGGCCTACGAGCAGTACTTC,CASSEGMAYEQYF
TRBJ2-3,NA,TRBV28,NA,TGTGCCAGCACCGCAGGGACGGGACCTGGGGATACGCAGTATTTT,CASTAGTGPGDTQYF
TRBJ2-7,NA,TRBV25-1,TRBD2,TGTGCCAGCAGTAAGGTAGCGGGGATTCAGTACTTC,CASSKVAGIQYF
TRBJ1-5,NA,TRBV7-2,NA,TGTGCCAGCAGCTTAGAAGGGGATCGCAATCAGCCCCAGCATTTT,CASSLEGDRNQPQHF
TRBJ1-2,NA,TRBV5-1,NA,TGCGCCAGCAGCTTGGCCCTCGGGGGGGCGGATGGCTACACCTTC,CASSLALGGADGYTF
TRBJ2-1,NA,TRBV30,NA,TGTGCCTGGAAGCCGCTATTATTACAATATGAGCAGTTCTTC,CAWKPLLLQYEQFF
TRBJ2-7,NA,TRBV4-3,TRBD2,TGCGCCAGCAGCCAAGATCTAAGCGGGACGTACGAGCAGTACTTC,CASSQDLSGTYEQYF
TRBJ1-2,NA,TRBV19,NA,TGTGCCAGTACCCCAGGGGAGTTTGGCTACACCTTC,CASTPGEFGYTF
TRBJ1-5,NA,TRBV2,NA,TGTGCCAGCACCGGGAGGGCGCTTATGGGCAATCAGCCCCAGCATTTT,CASTGRALMGNQPQHF
TRBJ2-2,NA,TRBV5-1,NA,TGCGCCAGCAGCTTAAGGTCCGGGGAGCTGTTTTTT,CASSLRSGELFF
TRBJ2-3,NA,TRBV27,NA,TGTGCCAGCAGTTCTAGGCGGACAGCAGATACGCAGTATTTT,CASSSRRTADTQYF
TRBJ2-3,NA,TRBV5-6,TRBD2,TGTGCCAGCAACAGACTAGCGGGGGGGCCGAGCACAGATACGCAGTATTTT,CASNRLAGGPSTDTQYF
TRBJ1-3,NA,TRBV4-2,TRBD1,TGTGCCAGCAGCCAAAACGACCGGGACAGGGGAAACACCATATATTTT,CASSQNDRDRGNTIYF
TRBJ2-5,NA,TRBV5-6,TRBD2,TGTGCCAGCAGCTTTACTAGCGGGGGGTACCAAGAGACCCAGTACTTC,CASSFTSGGYQETQYF
TRBJ1-5,NA,TRBV30,TRBD1,TGTGCCTGGAGTAACACAGGGGGCGAATATCAGCCCCAGCATTTT,CAWSNTGGEYQPQHF
TRBJ1-2,few,TRBV15,TRBD1,TGTGCCACCAGCAGAGATCGGCAGGGGGCGATGCAGGGCTACACCTTC,CATSRDRQGAMQGYTF
TRBJ1-6,NA,TRBV19,NA,TGTGCCAGTAGTACAGGGGCGAGTAATTCACCCCTCCACTTT,CASSTGASNSPLHF
TRBJ2-1,NA,TRBV11-1,TRBD2,TGTGCCTCCGGGACTAGCGGGGACAATGAGCAGTTCTTC,CASGTSGDNEQFF